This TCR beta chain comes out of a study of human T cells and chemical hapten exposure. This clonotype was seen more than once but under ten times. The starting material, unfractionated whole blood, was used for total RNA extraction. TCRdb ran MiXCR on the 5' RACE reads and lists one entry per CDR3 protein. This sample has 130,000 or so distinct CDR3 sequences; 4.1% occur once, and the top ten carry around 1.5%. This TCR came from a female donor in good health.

The CDR3 spells CASSLINLAGVYNEQFF. CDR3 nucleotide sequence: TGCGCCAGCAGCCTGATAAACCTAGCGGGGGTCTACAATGAGCAGTTCTTC. This chain joins TRBV5-1 and TRBJ2-1; 10 bases map to TRBD2. Trimming cost V 4 bases and J 3 bases; bases outside gene matches: 10. CDR3 length equals 17 residues. Per germline, CDR1 SGHRS and CDR2 YFSETQ.